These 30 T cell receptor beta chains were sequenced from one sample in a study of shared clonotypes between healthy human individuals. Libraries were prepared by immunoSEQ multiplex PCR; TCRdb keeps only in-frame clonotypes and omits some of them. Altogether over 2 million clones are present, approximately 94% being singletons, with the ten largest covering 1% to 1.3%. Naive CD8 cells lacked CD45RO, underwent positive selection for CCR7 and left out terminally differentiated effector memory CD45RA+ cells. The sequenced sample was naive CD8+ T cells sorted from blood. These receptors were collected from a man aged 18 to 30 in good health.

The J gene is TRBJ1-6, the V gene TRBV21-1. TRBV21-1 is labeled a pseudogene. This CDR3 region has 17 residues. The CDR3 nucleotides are TGTGCCAGCAGCAAAGCGAGGGAATTCTCCTATAATTCACCCCTCCACTTT. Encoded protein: CASSKAREFSYNSPLHF.

CDR3 in DNA: TGTGCCAGCAGCTTAGGCCCGGGGCTAGCGGGAGCGTACGAGCAGTACTTC. It specifies CASSLGPGLAGAYEQYF. The chain couples TRBV7-2 to TRBJ2-7; TRBD2 aligns across 10 bases. After removal of 1 base from V and 4 bases from J, the junction contained 10 bases not matched to a gene. The CDR3 covers 17 residues. Germline assignment: CDR1 SGHTA and CDR2 FQGNSA.

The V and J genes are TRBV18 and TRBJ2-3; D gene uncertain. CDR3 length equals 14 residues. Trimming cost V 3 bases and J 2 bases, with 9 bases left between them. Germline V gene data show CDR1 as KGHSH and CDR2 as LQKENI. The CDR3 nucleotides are TGTGCCAGCTCACCCCAGGATCACACAGATACGCAGTATTTT. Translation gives CASSPQDHTDTQYF.

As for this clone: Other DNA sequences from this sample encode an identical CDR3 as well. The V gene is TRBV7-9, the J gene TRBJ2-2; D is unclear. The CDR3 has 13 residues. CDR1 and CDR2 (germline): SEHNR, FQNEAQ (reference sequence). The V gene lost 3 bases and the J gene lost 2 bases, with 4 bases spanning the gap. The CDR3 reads CASSFTNTGELFF. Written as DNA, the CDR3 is TGTGCCAGCAGCTTCACCAACACCGGGGAGCTGTTTTTT.

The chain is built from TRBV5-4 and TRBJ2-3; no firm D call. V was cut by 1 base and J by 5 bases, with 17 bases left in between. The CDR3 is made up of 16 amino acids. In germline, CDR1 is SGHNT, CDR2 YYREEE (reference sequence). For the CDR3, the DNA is TGTGCCAGCAGCTTGCAACTCTCCCCTCCCGAAGATACGCAGTATTTT. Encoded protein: CASSLQLSPPEDTQYF.

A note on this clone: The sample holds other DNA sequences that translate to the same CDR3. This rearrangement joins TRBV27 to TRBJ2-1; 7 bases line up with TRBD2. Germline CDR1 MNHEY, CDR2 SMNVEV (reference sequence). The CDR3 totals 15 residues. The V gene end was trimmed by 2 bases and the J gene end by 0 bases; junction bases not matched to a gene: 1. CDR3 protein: CASSLAGVSYNEQFF. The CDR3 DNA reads TGTGCCAGCAGTTTAGCGGGAGTCTCCTACAATGAGCAGTTCTTC.

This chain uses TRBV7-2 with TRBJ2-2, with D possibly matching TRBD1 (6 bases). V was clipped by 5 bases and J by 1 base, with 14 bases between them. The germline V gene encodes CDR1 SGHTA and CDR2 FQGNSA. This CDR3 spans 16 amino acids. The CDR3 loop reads CASSPPPGQNTGELFF. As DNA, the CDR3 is TGTGCCAGCAGCCCACCCCCGGGACAGAACACCGGGGAGCTGTTTTTT.

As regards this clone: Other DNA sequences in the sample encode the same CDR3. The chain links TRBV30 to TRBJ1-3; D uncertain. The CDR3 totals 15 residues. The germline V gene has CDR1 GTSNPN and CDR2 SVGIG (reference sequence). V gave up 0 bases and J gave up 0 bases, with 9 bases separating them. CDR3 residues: CAWSVGRSSGNTIYF. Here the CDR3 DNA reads TGTGCCTGGAGTGTAGGACGGAGCTCTGGAAACACCATATATTTT.

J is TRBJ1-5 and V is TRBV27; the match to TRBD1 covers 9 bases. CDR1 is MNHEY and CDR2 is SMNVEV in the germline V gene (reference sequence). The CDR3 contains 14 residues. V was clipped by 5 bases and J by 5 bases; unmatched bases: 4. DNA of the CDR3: TGTGCCAGCAGTGTCACAGGGGGCCATCAGCCCCAGCATTTT. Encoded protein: CASSVTGGHQPQHF.

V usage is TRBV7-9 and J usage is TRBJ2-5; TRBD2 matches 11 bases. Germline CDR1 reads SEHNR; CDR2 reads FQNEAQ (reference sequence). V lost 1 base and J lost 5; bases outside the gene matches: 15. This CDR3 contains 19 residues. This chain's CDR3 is CASSLGGLAGGLASETQYF. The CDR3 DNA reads TGTGCCAGCAGCTTAGGCGGGCTAGCGGGAGGCCTCGCCAGTGAGACCCAGTACTTC.

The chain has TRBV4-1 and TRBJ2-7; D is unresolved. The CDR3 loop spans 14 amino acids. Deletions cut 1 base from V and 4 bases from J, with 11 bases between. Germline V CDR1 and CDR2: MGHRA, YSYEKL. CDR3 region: CASSQALVSYEQYF. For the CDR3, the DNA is TGCGCCAGCAGCCAAGCCCTCGTTAGTTACGAGCAGTACTTC.

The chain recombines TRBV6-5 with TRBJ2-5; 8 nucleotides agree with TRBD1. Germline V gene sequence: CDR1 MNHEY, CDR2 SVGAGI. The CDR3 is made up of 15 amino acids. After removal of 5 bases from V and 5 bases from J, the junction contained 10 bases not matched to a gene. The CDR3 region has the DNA TGTGCCAGCAGTCCCGAGCAGGGGGCTTTGGAGACCCAGTACTTC. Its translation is CASSPEQGALETQYF.

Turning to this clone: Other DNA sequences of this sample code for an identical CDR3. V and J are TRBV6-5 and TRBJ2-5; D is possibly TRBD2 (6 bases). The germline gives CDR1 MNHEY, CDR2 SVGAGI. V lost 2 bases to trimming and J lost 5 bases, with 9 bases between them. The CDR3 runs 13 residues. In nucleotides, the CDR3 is TGTGCCAGCAGTTACGGCGCGGGGGAGACCCAGTACTTC. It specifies CASSYGAGETQYF.

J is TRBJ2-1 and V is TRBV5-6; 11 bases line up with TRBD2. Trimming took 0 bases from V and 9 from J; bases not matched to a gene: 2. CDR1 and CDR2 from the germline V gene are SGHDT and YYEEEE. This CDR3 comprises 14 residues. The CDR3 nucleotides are TGTGCCAGCAGCTTGGCAACTAGCGGGGGTGAGCAGTTCTTC. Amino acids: CASSLATSGGEQFF. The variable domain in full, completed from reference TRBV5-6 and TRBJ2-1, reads DAGVTQSPTHLIKTRGQQVTLRCSPKSGHDTVSWYQQALGQGPQFIFQYYEEEERQRGNFPDRFSGHQFPNYSSELNVNALLLGDSALYLCASSLATSGGEQFFGPGTRLTVL.

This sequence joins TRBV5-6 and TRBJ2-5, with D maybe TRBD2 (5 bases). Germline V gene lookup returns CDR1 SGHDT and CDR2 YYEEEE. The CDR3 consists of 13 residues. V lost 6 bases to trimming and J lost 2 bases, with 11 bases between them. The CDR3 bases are TGTGCCAGCAATGTCTGGACTCAAGAGACCCAGTACTTC. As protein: CASNVWTQETQYF.

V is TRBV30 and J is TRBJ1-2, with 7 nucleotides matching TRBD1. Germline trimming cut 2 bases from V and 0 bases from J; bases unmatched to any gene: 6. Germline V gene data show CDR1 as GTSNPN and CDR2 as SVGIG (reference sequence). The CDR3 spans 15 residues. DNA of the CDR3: TGTGCCTGGAGTCGACAGGGTCTAGCTAACTATGGCTACACCTTC. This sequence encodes CAWSRQGLANYGYTF.

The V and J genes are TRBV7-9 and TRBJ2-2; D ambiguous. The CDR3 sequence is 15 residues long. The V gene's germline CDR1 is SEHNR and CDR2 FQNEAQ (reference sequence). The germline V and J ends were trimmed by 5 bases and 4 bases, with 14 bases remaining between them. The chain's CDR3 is CASSQVSLGTGELFF. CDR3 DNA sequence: TGTGCCAGCAGCCAGGTTTCCCTAGGCACCGGGGAGCTGTTTTTT.

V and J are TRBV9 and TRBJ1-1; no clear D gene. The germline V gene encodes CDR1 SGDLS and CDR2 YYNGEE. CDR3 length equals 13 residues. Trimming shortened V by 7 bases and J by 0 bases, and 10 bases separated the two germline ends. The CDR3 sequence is CASSGSMNTEAFF. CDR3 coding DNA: TGTGCCAGCTCAGGAAGTATGAACACTGAAGCTTTCTTT. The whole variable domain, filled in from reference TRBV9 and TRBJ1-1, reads DSGVTQTPKHLITATGQRVTLRCSPRSGDLSVYWYQQSLDQGLQFLIQYYNGEERAKGNILERFSAQQFPDLHSELNLSSLELGDSALYFCASSGSMNTEAFFGQGTRLTVV.

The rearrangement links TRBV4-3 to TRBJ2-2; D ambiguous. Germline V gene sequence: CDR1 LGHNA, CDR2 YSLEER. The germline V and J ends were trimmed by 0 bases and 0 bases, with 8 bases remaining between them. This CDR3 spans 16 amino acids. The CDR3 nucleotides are TGCGCCAGCAGCCAAGACAGGAACCCGAACACCGGGGAGCTGTTTTTT. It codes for CASSQDRNPNTGELFF.

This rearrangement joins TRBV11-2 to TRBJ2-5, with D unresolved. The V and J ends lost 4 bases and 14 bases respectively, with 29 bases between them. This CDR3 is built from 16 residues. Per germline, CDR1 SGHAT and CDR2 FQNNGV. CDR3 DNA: TGTGCCAGCAGCTCCACCGGGTTCGCCCCAATTTACCTGCCCTACTTC. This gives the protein CASSSTGFAPIYLPYF.

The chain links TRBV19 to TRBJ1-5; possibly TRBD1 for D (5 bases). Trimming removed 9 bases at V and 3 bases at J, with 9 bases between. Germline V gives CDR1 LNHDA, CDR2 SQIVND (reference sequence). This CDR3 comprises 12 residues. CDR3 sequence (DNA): TGTGCCAGCCAGGGTACCAATCAGCCCCAGCATTTT. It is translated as CASQGTNQPQHF.

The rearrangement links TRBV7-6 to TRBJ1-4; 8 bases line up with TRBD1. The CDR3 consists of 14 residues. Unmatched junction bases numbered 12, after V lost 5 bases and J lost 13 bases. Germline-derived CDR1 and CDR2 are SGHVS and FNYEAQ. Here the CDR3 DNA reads TGTGCCAGCAGCCGTGGACAGGGAGGGGTCATACTGTTTTTT. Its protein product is CASSRGQGGVILFF.

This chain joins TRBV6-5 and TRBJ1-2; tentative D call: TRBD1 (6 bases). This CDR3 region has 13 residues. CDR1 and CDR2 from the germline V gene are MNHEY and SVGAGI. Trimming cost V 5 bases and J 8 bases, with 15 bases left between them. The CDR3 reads CASSAETGQGYTF. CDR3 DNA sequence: TGTGCCAGCAGTGCCGAGACAGGTCAAGGCTACACCTTC.

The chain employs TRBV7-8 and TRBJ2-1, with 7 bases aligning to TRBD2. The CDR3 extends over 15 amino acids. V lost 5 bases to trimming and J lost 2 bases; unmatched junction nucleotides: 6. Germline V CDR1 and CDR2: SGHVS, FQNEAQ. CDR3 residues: CASSPRTSTYNEQFF. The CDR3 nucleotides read TGTGCCAGCAGCCCACGGACTAGTACCTACAATGAGCAGTTCTTC.

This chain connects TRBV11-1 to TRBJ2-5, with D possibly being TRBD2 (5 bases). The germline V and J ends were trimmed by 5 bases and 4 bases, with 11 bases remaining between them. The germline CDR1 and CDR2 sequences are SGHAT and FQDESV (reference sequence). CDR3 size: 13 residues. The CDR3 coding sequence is TGTGCCAGCAGCCAAAACGGGGTAGAGACCCAGTACTTC. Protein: CASSQNGVETQYF.

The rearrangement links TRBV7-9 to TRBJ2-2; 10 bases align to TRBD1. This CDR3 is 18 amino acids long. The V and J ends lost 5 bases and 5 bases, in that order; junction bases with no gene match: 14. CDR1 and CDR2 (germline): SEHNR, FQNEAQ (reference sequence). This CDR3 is CASSGGGQGERGTGELFF. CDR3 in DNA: TGTGCCAGCAGCGGAGGCGGACAGGGGGAGAGAGGGACCGGGGAGCTGTTTTTT. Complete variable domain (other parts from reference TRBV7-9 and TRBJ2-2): DTGVSQNPRHKITKRGQNVTFRCDPISEHNRLYWYRQTLGQGPEFLTYFQNEAQLEKSRLLSDRFSAERPKGSFSTLEIQRTEQGDSAMYLCASSGGGQGERGTGELFFGEGSRLTVL.

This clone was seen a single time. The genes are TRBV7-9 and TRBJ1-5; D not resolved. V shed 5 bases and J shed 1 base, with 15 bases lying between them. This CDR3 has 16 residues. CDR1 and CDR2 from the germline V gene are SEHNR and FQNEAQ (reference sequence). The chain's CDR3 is CASSRSEGESNQPQHF. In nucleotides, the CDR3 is TGTGCCAGCAGCCGATCTGAGGGAGAGAGCAATCAGCCCCAGCATTTT.

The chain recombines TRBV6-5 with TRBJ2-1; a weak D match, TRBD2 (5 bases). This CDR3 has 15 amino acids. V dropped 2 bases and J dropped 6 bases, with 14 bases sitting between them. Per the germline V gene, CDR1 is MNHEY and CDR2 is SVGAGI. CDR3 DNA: TGTGCCAGCAGTTACACCGGAGCTAGCTCCAATGAGCAGTTCTTC. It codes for CASSYTGASSNEQFF.

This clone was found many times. DNA of the CDR3: TGTGCCGCGGTCGACGGGGCCTACTATGGCTACACCTTC. Translating it yields CAAVDGAYYGYTF. The genes are TRBV30 and TRBJ1-2, with D tentatively TRBD1 (5 bases). CDR3 length: 13 amino acids. V lost 8 bases and J lost 3, with 16 bases in between. Germline V CDR1 and CDR2: GTSNPN, SVGIG (reference sequence).

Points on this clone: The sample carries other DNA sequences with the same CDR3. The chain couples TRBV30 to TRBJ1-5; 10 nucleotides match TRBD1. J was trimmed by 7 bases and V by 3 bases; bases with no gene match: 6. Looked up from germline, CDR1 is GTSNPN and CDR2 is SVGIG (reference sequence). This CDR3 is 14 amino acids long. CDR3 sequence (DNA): TGTGCCTGGAGCCTTGGACAGGGGGGCCAGCCCCAGCATTTT. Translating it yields CAWSLGQGGQPQHF.